This T cell receptor beta chain was documented in a study of Ad26.COV2.S vaccination and SARS-CoV-2 variants. Study conclusions and caveats: Using TCR breadth and depth analyses may have led to underestimated total T cell responses. Substantial breadth was reportedly displayed by spike-specific CD8+ and CD4+ T cell responses after vaccination. Among vaccine recipients, spike-specific TCR breadth exceeded that of placebo recipients. Breadth of non-spike TCRs did not differ between vaccinees and placebo recipients.

Assay: immunoSEQ multiplex PCR; the TCRdb copy retains only in-frame clones and omits some. In the table there are about 350,000 clones, about 91% of which are singletons. As regards this clone: Its cognate antigen is unknown.

The clonotype originates from a human donor who had recovered from COVID-19. Sequenced material: peripheral blood, taken after recovery from COVID-19.

This CDR3 is CASSLDQGSPARGYTF. The CDR3 DNA reads as TGTGCCAGCAGCTTAGATCAGGGGTCGCCCGCGCGAGGCTACACCTTC. The chain recombines TRBV7-2 with TRBJ1-2, with a tentative D call TRBD1 (6 bases). Trimming removed 1 base from V and 8 bases from J, with 20 bases in between. The CDR3 has 16 residues. Germline V gene lookup returns CDR1 SGHTA and CDR2 FQGNSA. The complete variable domain, with remaining parts taken from reference TRBV7-2 and TRBJ1-2, reads GAGVSQSPSNKVTEKGKDVELRCDPISGHTALYWYRQSLGQGLEFLIYFQGNSAPDKSGLPSDRFSAERTGGSVSTLTIQRTQQEDSAVYLCASSLDQGSPARGYTFGSGTRLTVV.